This passage covers 25 T cell receptor beta chains from one sample sequenced in a study of cytomegalovirus exposure and HLA in healthy donors. A multiplex PCR was run with 60 Vbeta primers and 13 Jbeta primers. TCRdb keeps only in-frame clones here, not all; method: immunoSEQ multiplex PCR. The table shows 150,000 or so clones, with around 74% occurring only once. Specimen: PBMCs. The source is a man between 18 and 29 years old in good health and CMV-seronegative.

V is TRBV27 and J is TRBJ2-3; 10 bases align to TRBD2. This CDR3 is 20 amino acids long. The V and J ends lost 1 base and 0 bases, in that order; junction bases with no gene match: 13. The V gene's germline CDR1 is MNHEY and CDR2 SMNVEV (reference sequence). The CDR3: CASSLFLAGEIDYSTDTQYF. The DNA for the CDR3 is TGTGCCAGCAGTTTATTCCTAGCGGGGGAGATAGATTATAGCACAGATACGCAGTATTTT.

This clone was counted only a few times. The sample contains more than one DNA sequence encoding this CDR3. The CDR3 here is CASSIGGNTEAFF. Written as DNA, the CDR3 is TGTGCCAGTAGTATAGGCGGGAACACTGAAGCTTTCTTT. The V and J genes are TRBV19 and TRBJ1-1; D is ambiguous. Germline loops: CDR1 LNHDA, CDR2 SQIVND (reference sequence). V lost 1 base, J lost 1 base, and 4 bases lay in between. The CDR3 runs 13 residues.

This clone occurred a few times. A read error may account for a junction end that differs from germline. The rearrangement joins TRBV10-1 to TRBJ2-5; D uncertain. Germline CDR1 reads WNHNN; CDR2 reads SYGVQD (reference sequence). This CDR3 spans 14 amino acids. The CDR3 region has the DNA TGCGCCAGCAGACCCGACTTCTCCCAAGGGACCCAGTACTTC. As protein: CASRPDFSQGTQYF.

CDR3 amino acids: CATSPPRLQQYF. The CDR3, as DNA: TGTGCCACCAGTCCGCCGCGACTTCAGCAGTATTTT. The genes are TRBV15 and TRBJ2-3, with D hard to call. CDR1 LNHNV and CDR2 YYDKDF come from the germline V gene (reference sequence). The CDR3 is 12 amino acids. Trimming pared 6 bases from V and 11 bases from J, leaving 15 bases between.

V is TRBV10-3 and J is TRBJ1-1; a possible D gene is TRBD1 (5 bases). This CDR3 is built from 12 residues. Germline assignment: CDR1 ENHRY and CDR2 SYGVKD. The V end lost 11 bases, the J end lost 3 bases, and 13 bases lay between the germline ends. The chain's CDR3 is CAATQGDTEAFF. Here the CDR3 DNA reads TGTGCCGCGACGCAGGGTGACACTGAAGCTTTCTTT.

This rearrangement joins TRBV27 to TRBJ2-2; 11 bases map to TRBD1. The germline gives CDR1 MNHEY, CDR2 SMNVEV (reference sequence). The junction had 3 bases not matched to a gene; V was cut back by 4 bases and J by 5 bases. There are 15 residues in the CDR3. Written as DNA, the CDR3 is TGTGCCAGCAGTTCGGGACAGGGGGAAACCGGGGAGCTGTTTTTT. Protein: CASSSGQGETGELFF.

The chain couples TRBV4-2 to TRBJ2-7, with 7 positions matching TRBD2. V lost 0 bases and J lost 7; bases outside the gene matches: 12. CDR3 size: 16 residues. Germline CDR1 reads LGHNA; CDR2 reads YNFKEQ. The DNA of the CDR3 is TGTGCCAGCAGCCAAGATCCGGGGACTGCCGGGGGGGAGCAGTACTTC. This encodes CASSQDPGTAGGEQYF.

V usage is TRBV7-6 and J usage is TRBJ1-3, with 7 bases fitting TRBD1. The CDR3 is 19 residues long. Losses at the gene ends were 7 bases for V and 1 base for J; bases not matched to a gene: 19. Germline CDR1 SGHVS, CDR2 FNYEAQ. The CDR3 DNA follows: TGTGCCAGCACCGAATTACGTGGCCCCGGGACAGTTTCTGGAAACACCATATATTTT. This gives the protein CASTELRGPGTVSGNTIYF.

This clone was observed a few times. The V and J genes are TRBV2 and TRBJ1-6, with 7 bases matching TRBD1. Germline CDR1 is SNHLY and CDR2 is FYNNEI. The CDR3 totals 15 residues. V lost 2 bases to trimming and J lost 9 bases; unmatched junction nucleotides: 7. CDR3 amino acids: CASSETPGQSSPLHF. DNA of the CDR3: TGTGCCAGCAGTGAAACACCGGGACAGTCTTCACCCCTCCACTTT.

The chain links TRBV6-5 to TRBJ1-2; a weak D match, TRBD1 (5 bases). V lost 2 bases and J 8 bases, leaving 12 bases between the germline ends. This CDR3 contains 13 residues. Germline loops: CDR1 MNHEY, CDR2 SVGAGI. CDR3 residues: CASSYGGGVGYTF. In nucleotides, the CDR3 is TGTGCCAGCAGTTACGGGGGGGGAGTAGGCTACACCTTC.

The chain joins TRBV11-2 to TRBJ1-3; 11 nucleotides align to TRBD1. V shed 5 bases, J shed 7 bases, and the junction held 7 bases outside the gene matches. From germline, CDR1 is SGHAT and CDR2 FQNNGV. The CDR3 covers 15 residues. CDR3 DNA sequence: TGTGCCAGCAGCGGTTGGACAGGGGGCCGGAACACCATATATTTT. Translation gives CASSGWTGGRNTIYF.

The CDR3, as DNA: TGCGCCAGCAGCTTGGAGGGCGGGGGTTCTTTTTACGAGCAGTACTTC. This encodes CASSLEGGGSFYEQYF. The chain carries TRBV5-1 and TRBJ2-7, with TRBD2 matching 7 bases. The CDR3 loop spans 16 amino acids. V trimming: 0 bases; J trimming: 4 bases; junction bases outside the gene matches: 10. Germline V gene sequence: CDR1 SGHRS, CDR2 YFSETQ.

The J gene is TRBJ2-5, the V gene TRBV12-5; a possible D gene is TRBD1 (6 bases). The CDR3 contains 15 residues. Trimming stripped 5 bases from V and 2 bases from J, with 15 bases between. Germline V gives CDR1 LGHNT, CDR2 FRNRAP. The CDR3 DNA is TGTGCTAGTGGTAGCGGACAGATTGCTCAAGAGACCCAGTACTTC. It translates to CASGSGQIAQETQYF.

V usage is TRBV6-5 and J usage is TRBJ1-2; TRBD1 is a possible D gene (6 bases). CDR3 size: 11 residues. CDR1 and CDR2 (germline): MNHEY, SVGAGI. The V end was cut by 7 bases, the J end by 8 bases, with 11 bases between. CDR3 DNA: TGTGCCAGCAAGAGGGGGTCCGGCTACACCTTC. As protein: CASKRGSGYTF.

The chain couples TRBV7-3 to TRBJ1-1; unclear D gene. Between the trimmed V and J ends, which lost 5 bases and 1 base, there was a span of 8 bases. The CDR3 consists of 13 residues. CDR1 is SGHTA and CDR2 is FQGTGA in the germline V gene. The CDR3 nucleotides are TGTGCCAGCAGCCCACAGAAGAACACTGAAGCTTTCTTT. It yields the protein CASSPQKNTEAFF.

The chain uses TRBV7-8 and TRBJ1-4, with D uncertain. V lost 1 base, J lost 10 bases, and 13 bases lay in between. This CDR3 region has 14 residues. Germline V gene lookup returns CDR1 SGHVS and CDR2 FQNEAQ. CDR3 sequence (DNA): TGTGCCAGCAGCTTAGGGGAGGGCTCTGGAAAACTGTTTTTT. Residues: CASSLGEGSGKLFF.

The chain is built from TRBV18 and TRBJ1-2; 11 bases map to TRBD1. The CDR3 is 14 residues long. The J segment lost 5 bases and the V segment lost 4 bases, leaving 3 bases of the junction unmatched. Germline values: CDR1 KGHSH, CDR2 LQKENI. CDR3 amino acids: CASSLGTGGYGYTF. In DNA, the CDR3 is TGTGCCAGCTCACTTGGGACAGGGGGATATGGCTACACCTTC.

V and J are TRBV6-5 and TRBJ1-2; a possible D gene is TRBD1 (5 bases). Germline lookup yields CDR1 MNHEY and CDR2 SVGAGI. There are 15 residues in the CDR3. V gave up 0 bases and J gave up 4 bases, with 12 bases separating them. The CDR3 DNA reads as TGTGCCAGCAGTTACTCGATGGGGCAGCGCTATGGCTACACCTTC. Amino acid sequence: CASSYSMGQRYGYTF.

A few counts support this clone. The chain couples TRBV5-1 to TRBJ2-1, with unresolved D. Trimming removed 3 bases from V and 6 bases from J, with 10 bases in between. Germline assignment: CDR1 SGHRS and CDR2 YFSETQ. CDR3 length: 13 residues. The CDR3 coding sequence is TGCGCCAGCAGCTGGTGGTCGGGCAATGAGCAGTTCTTC. Amino acid sequence: CASSWWSGNEQFF.

The V call is TRBV4-3, the J call TRBJ1-2; D may be TRBD1 (5 bases). Trimming removed 0 bases at V and 2 bases at J, with 7 bases between. Germline V gene data show CDR1 as LGHNA and CDR2 as YSLEER. The CDR3 has 14 residues. The CDR3, as DNA: TGCGCCAGCAGCCAAGATGACAGCAACTATGGCTACACCTTC. Translated, it gives CASSQDDSNYGYTF.

This chain uses TRBV5-1 with TRBJ2-3, with 12 bases matching TRBD2. Germline CDR1 reads SGHRS; CDR2 reads YFSETQ. J gave up 2 bases and V 0 bases, and 4 bases lay outside the gene matches. The CDR3 is 17 amino acids. CDR3 region: CASSLALAGGFTDTQYF. For the CDR3, the DNA is TGCGCCAGCAGCTTGGCGCTAGCGGGGGGGTTCACAGATACGCAGTATTTT.

This chain links TRBV4-2 with TRBJ2-3, with TRBD2 matching over 7 bases. The germline V gene encodes CDR1 LGHNA and CDR2 YNFKEQ. This CDR3 has 14 residues. With 1 base clipped from V and 5 bases from J, the junction kept 3 bases outside the gene matches. CDR3 sequence (DNA): TGTGCCAGCAGCCAAGTGGGGGGGGGAGATACGCAGTATTTT. Residues: CASSQVGGGDTQYF.

CDR3 sequence reads: CASSLGQGDEQYF. CDR3 sequence (DNA): TGTGCCAGCAGCCTAGGGCAGGGGGACGAGCAGTACTTC. The gene calls are TRBV7-3 and TRBJ2-7; TRBD1 matches at 7 bases. The CDR3 has 13 residues. In germline, CDR1 is SGHTA, CDR2 FQGTGA. Trimming at V came to 5 bases and at J to 5 bases, leaving 6 bases not matched to a gene.

The rearrangement links TRBV2 to TRBJ2-7, with D possibly matching TRBD1 (6 bases). Per germline, CDR1 SNHLY and CDR2 FYNNEI. This CDR3 is built from 14 residues. V lost 4 bases to trimming and J lost 0 bases, with 10 bases between them. The CDR3 loop is CASSARTASYEQYV. The CDR3 DNA reads as TGTGCCAGCAGTGCAAGGACAGCCTCCTACGAGCAGTACGTC.

Only a few counts were recorded for this clone. The J gene is TRBJ1-2, the V gene TRBV5-1, with unresolved D. The germline V gene encodes CDR1 SGHRS and CDR2 YFSETQ. The V end was cut by 5 bases, the J end by 2 bases, with 10 bases between. The CDR3 extends over 13 amino acids. CDR3 bases: TGCGCCAGCAGGGTCGGACTCAACTATGGCTACACCTTC. It encodes CASRVGLNYGYTF.